Presented here are 30 T cell receptor beta chains from one specimen sequenced in a study of cytomegalovirus exposure and HLA in healthy donors. The PCR was carried out with 60 Vbeta primers and 13 Jbeta primers. Method: immunoSEQ multiplex PCR; TCRdb's copy keeps in-frame clones and lacks some. The sample has more than 200,000 clones, 70% to 90% seen once. Sequenced: PBMCs. The origin of the receptors is a human donor in good health.

The V gene is TRBV11-1, the J gene TRBJ2-7, with TRBD1 as a possible D gene (7 bases). The CDR3 contains 14 residues. Germline V CDR1 and CDR2: SGHAT, FQDESV (reference sequence). Trimming removed 4 bases from V and 3 bases from J, with 13 bases in between. CDR3 DNA: TGTGCCAGCAGCTCAGGGGGGCGGTTCTACGAGCAGTACTTC. Residues: CASSSGGRFYEQYF.

This rearrangement joins TRBV6-1 to TRBJ1-4; 11 positions agree with TRBD1. This CDR3 has 14 amino acids. CDR1 and CDR2 (germline): MNHNS, SASEGT. With 8 bases clipped from V and 4 bases from J, the junction kept 3 bases outside the gene matches. The CDR3 nucleotides are TGTGCCAGCCGTGGGACAGGGGGTAATGAAAAACTGTTTTTT. Amino acids: CASRGTGGNEKLFF.

This clone was picked up one time. This chain links TRBV15 with TRBJ2-5, with D maybe TRBD1 (8 bases). Trimming pared 0 bases from V and 5 bases from J, leaving 13 bases between. Per the germline V gene, CDR1 is LNHNV and CDR2 is YYDKDF (reference sequence). The CDR3 covers 15 residues. The CDR3 coding sequence is TGTGCCACCAGCAGAGACTACAGGGGGGGGGAGACCCAGTACTTC. This encodes CATSRDYRGGETQYF.

This chain uses TRBV7-9 with TRBJ2-5, with D perhaps TRBD2 (6 bases). The CDR3 has 12 amino acids. The V end lost 5 bases, the J end lost 7 bases, and 11 bases lay between the germline ends. Germline assignment: CDR1 SEHNR and CDR2 FQNEAQ (reference sequence). The CDR3 DNA reads as TGTGCCAGCAGCATCTACGGGGGGACCCAGTACTTC. Translating gives CASSIYGGTQYF.

The J gene is TRBJ2-7, the V gene TRBV7-9; 8 bases align to TRBD1. The V gene end was trimmed by 2 bases and the J gene end by 6 bases; junction bases not matched to a gene: 9. CDR1 is SEHNR and CDR2 is FQNEAQ in the germline V gene (reference sequence). The CDR3 totals 15 residues. Here the CDR3 reads CASSLKDRVLAEQYF. The CDR3 bases are TGTGCCAGCAGCTTAAAGGACAGGGTACTTGCCGAGCAGTACTTC.

This chain joins TRBV4-2 and TRBJ2-1; 7 bases map to TRBD1. Germline V CDR1 and CDR2: LGHNA, YNFKEQ. This CDR3 region has 14 residues. Losses at the gene ends were 7 bases for V and 3 bases for J; bases not matched to a gene: 6. CDR3 residues: CASTRGQNYNEQFF. CDR3 DNA: TGTGCCAGCACCAGGGGACAGAACTACAATGAGCAGTTCTTC.

The chain links TRBV19 to TRBJ2-7; 12 positions match TRBD1. Germline lookup yields CDR1 LNHDA and CDR2 SQIVND (reference sequence). CDR3 size: 16 residues. Trimming cost V 7 bases and J 2 bases; bases outside gene matches: 9. The CDR3 region has the DNA TGTGCCAGTAAACCGGGACAGGGGGCGAAGGCCTACGAGCAGTACTTC. Its translation is CASKPGQGAKAYEQYF.

Turning to this clone: Other DNA sequences in the sample encode the same CDR3. J is TRBJ2-5 and V is TRBV5-4; TRBD2 aligns across 8 bases. CDR1 and CDR2 from the germline V gene are SGHNT and YYREEE (reference sequence). The CDR3 sequence is 14 residues long. Trimming took 4 bases from V and 2 from J; bases not matched to a gene: 4. This chain's CDR3 is CASSPGLAQETQYF. CDR3 nucleotides: TGTGCCAGCAGCCCCGGACTAGCTCAAGAGACCCAGTACTTC.

The gene calls are TRBV10-3 and TRBJ2-1; a possible D gene is TRBD2 (6 bases). V lost 10 bases, J lost 9 bases, and 25 bases lay in between. CDR3 size: 15 residues. Germline CDR1 and CDR2: ENHRY and SYGVKD. The DNA of the CDR3 is TGTGCCACCACGACGGGGGAAACGAGTCGTGGTGAGCAGTTCTTC. This gives the protein CATTTGETSRGEQFF.

This rearrangement joins TRBV15 to TRBJ2-7, with D perhaps TRBD1 (6 bases). Germline-derived CDR1 and CDR2 are LNHNV and YYDKDF (reference sequence). V was clipped by 1 base and J by 2 bases, with 15 bases between them. This CDR3 comprises 16 residues. DNA of the CDR3: TGTGCCACCAGCAGAGCCGGTACAGGGTTCCCCTACGAGCAGTACTTC. Translating it yields CATSRAGTGFPYEQYF. The entire variable domain, with the rest obtained from reference TRBV15 and TRBJ2-7, is as follows: DAMVIQNPRYQVTQFGKPVTLSCSQTLNHNVMYWYQQKSSQAPKLLFHYYDKDFNNEADTPDNFQSRRPNTSFCFLDIRSPGLGDTAMYLCATSRAGTGFPYEQYFGPGTRLTVT.

This chain links TRBV5-1 with TRBJ2-1; 10 positions agree with TRBD2. Germline-derived CDR1 and CDR2 are SGHRS and YFSETQ. V lost 1 base to trimming and J lost 0 bases; unmatched junction nucleotides: 10. The CDR3 extends over 19 amino acids. CDR3 nucleotide sequence: TGCGCCAGCAGCTTGAATGCGGCTAGCGGGAGCCGCTCCTACAATGAGCAGTTCTTC. It translates to CASSLNAASGSRSYNEQFF.

V and J are TRBV19 and TRBJ1-5; TRBD1 might be the D (6 bases). V dropped 5 bases and J dropped 3 bases, with 11 bases sitting between them. CDR3 size: 14 residues. Germline values: CDR1 LNHDA, CDR2 SQIVND (reference sequence). In DNA, the CDR3 is TGTGCCAGTAGTTTAAGACAGGTCAATCAGCCCCAGCATTTT. Amino acids: CASSLRQVNQPQHF.

The J gene is TRBJ2-5, the V gene TRBV7-9, with TRBD1 matching 9 bases. The V gene's germline CDR1 is SEHNR and CDR2 FQNEAQ (reference sequence). Germline trimming cut 5 bases from V and 2 bases from J; bases unmatched to any gene: 3. The length of the CDR3 is 14 residues. CDR3 sequence reads: CASSRQGGQETQYF. DNA of the CDR3: TGTGCCAGCAGCCGACAGGGGGGGCAAGAGACCCAGTACTTC.

CDR3 residues: CASSVSFLAGGSTQYF. DNA of the CDR3: TGTGCCAGCAGTGTGAGTTTCCTAGCGGGAGGGTCTACGCAGTATTTT. The chain is built from TRBV2 and TRBJ2-3; 12 positions agree with TRBD2. The ends lost 4 bases at V and 8 bases at J; junction bases unmatched: 10. This CDR3 region has 16 residues. Per germline, CDR1 SNHLY and CDR2 FYNNEI.

This chain joins TRBV5-4 and TRBJ2-5; TRBD2 aligns across 9 bases. CDR3 length: 15 residues. Germline CDR1 reads SGHNT; CDR2 reads YYREEE (reference sequence). With 1 base clipped from V and 3 bases from J, the junction kept 4 bases outside the gene matches. CDR3 DNA sequence: TGTGCCAGCAGCTTGCTTAGCGGGGGTAAAGAGACCCAGTACTTC. Translated, it gives CASSLLSGGKETQYF.

V is TRBV2 and J is TRBJ2-7, with 12 bases lining up with TRBD2. The CDR3 has 17 amino acids. CDR1 and CDR2 (germline): SNHLY, FYNNEI. The V segment lost 5 bases and the J segment 0 bases; nucleotides outside the gene matches: 8. The CDR3 spells CASSKGLAGRFSYEQYF. CDR3 DNA: TGTGCCAGCAGTAAGGGACTAGCGGGTAGATTCTCCTACGAGCAGTACTTC.

This clone showed up just once. The rearrangement joins TRBV30 to TRBJ2-6; D not resolved. This CDR3 is built from 16 residues. Germline loops: CDR1 GTSNPN, CDR2 SVGIG (reference sequence). With 2 bases removed from V and 1 base from J, the gap between germline ends came to 12 bases. CDR3 coding DNA: TGTGCCTGGAGTTGGGCCGGATGGTCTGGGGCCAACGTCCTGACTTTC. Amino acids: CAWSWAGWSGANVLTF.

V gene TRBV6-5 combines with J gene TRBJ2-7; TRBD2 matches at 11 bases. This CDR3 region has 15 residues. Germline values: CDR1 MNHEY, CDR2 SVGAGI. The junction had 7 bases not matched to a gene; V was cut back by 5 bases and J by 4 bases. The CDR3 DNA reads as TGTGCCAGCAGTCCCAGCTCTAGCGGGAGGTACGAGCAGTACTTC. This gives the protein CASSPSSSGRYEQYF.

The chain has TRBV27 and TRBJ2-6; 7 nucleotides align to TRBD1. Germline V lookup: CDR1 MNHEY, CDR2 SMNVEV (reference sequence). The trim removed 4 bases at V and 0 bases at J, leaving 12 bases unmatched. The CDR3 extends over 19 amino acids. The CDR3 here is CASSSRTGLTSSGANVLTF. The CDR3 DNA reads as TGTGCCAGCAGTTCCCGGACAGGACTGACTTCCTCTGGGGCCAACGTCCTGACTTTC. The full variable domain, in which reference TRBV27 and TRBJ2-6 provide the parts outside the CDR3, is EAQVTQNPRYLITVTGKKLTVTCSQNMNHEYMSWYRQDPGLGLRQIYYSMNVEVTDKGDVPEGYKVSRKEKRNFPLILESPSPNQTSLYFCASSSRTGLTSSGANVLTFGAGSRLTVL.

V gene TRBV5-1 combines with J gene TRBJ2-7; TRBD1 aligns across 12 bases. The CDR3 is 15 residues long. Germline V gene lookup returns CDR1 SGHRS and CDR2 YFSETQ. With 0 bases clipped from V and 6 bases from J, the junction kept 4 bases outside the gene matches. The CDR3, as DNA: TGCGCCAGCAGCTTGGTGGGGACAGGGGGCGGCGAGCAGTACTTC. It translates to CASSLVGTGGGEQYF.

The V and J genes are TRBV7-3 and TRBJ2-1; TRBD2 aligns across 12 bases. The CDR3 runs to 16 residues. Germline-derived CDR1 and CDR2 are SGHTA and FQGTGA. The ends lost 4 bases at V and 0 bases at J; junction bases unmatched: 1. Here the CDR3 reads CASSSTSGSSYNEQFF. Written as DNA, the CDR3 is TGTGCCAGCAGCTCGACTAGCGGGAGCTCCTACAATGAGCAGTTCTTC.

V usage is TRBV29-1 and J usage is TRBJ2-3; D is uncertain. Germline V gene sequence: CDR1 SQVTM, CDR2 ANQGSEA. This CDR3 contains 14 residues. V was trimmed by 0 bases and J by 9 bases, leaving 16 bases between them. The CDR3, as DNA: TGCAGCGTTGAAGATGGAACCACTAAAGGCACGCAGTATTTT. The encoded protein is CSVEDGTTKGTQYF.

The chain has TRBV7-2 and TRBJ2-4; 9 bases match TRBD1. V shed 6 bases, J shed 7 bases, and the junction held 7 bases outside the gene matches. The CDR3 consists of 14 residues. Germline V gene sequence: CDR1 SGHTA, CDR2 FQGNSA. In DNA, the CDR3 is TGTGCCAGCAGGATAGGGACAGGGAAGAACATTCAGTACTTC. It codes for CASRIGTGKNIQYF.

The chain couples TRBV5-6 to TRBJ2-7; TRBD2 might be the D (6 bases). The ends were cut back, 0 bases at V and 1 base at J, with 17 bases in the middle. The CDR3 extends over 17 amino acids. From germline, CDR1 is SGHDT and CDR2 YYEEEE. The CDR3: CASSLGAIGSWSYEQYF. DNA for the CDR3: TGTGCCAGCAGCTTGGGGGCCATCGGGAGTTGGTCCTACGAGCAGTACTTC.

The gene calls are TRBV2 and TRBJ2-2; 9 bases are shared with TRBD2. The ends lost 7 bases at V and 2 bases at J; junction bases unmatched: 8. CDR1 and CDR2 (germline): SNHLY, FYNNEI. This CDR3 is 16 amino acids long. The CDR3 reads CASILTSGRNTGELFF. The CDR3 DNA reads TGTGCCAGCATTCTGACTAGCGGCAGAAACACCGGGGAGCTGTTTTTT.

The rearrangement uses TRBV11-3 and TRBJ2-2, with 10 nucleotides matching TRBD2. The CDR3 consists of 16 residues. After removal of 1 base from V and 5 bases from J, the junction contained 4 bases not matched to a gene. Germline assignment: CDR1 SGHNT and CDR2 YENEEA. The CDR3 nucleotides read TGTGCCAGCAGCTTAGGGGCACTAGCGGGGACCGGGGAGCTGTTTTTT. Translating it yields CASSLGALAGTGELFF.

Here the CDR3 DNA reads TGTGCCAGCAGCTTAGTGGGCAGGGTATATTATGGCTACACCTTC. This codes for CASSLVGRVYYGYTF. The J gene is TRBJ1-2, the V gene TRBV11-2; tentatively, D is TRBD1 (5 bases). There are 15 residues in the CDR3. Germline V gene lookup returns CDR1 SGHAT and CDR2 FQNNGV. Deletions cut 1 base from V and 5 bases from J, with 14 bases between. Filled out from reference TRBV11-2 and TRBJ1-2, the complete variable domain reads EAGVAQSPRYKIIEKRQSVAFWCNPISGHATLYWYQQILGQGPKLLIQFQNNGVVDDSQLPKDRFSAERLKGVDSTLKIQPAKLEDSAVYLCASSLVGRVYYGYTFGSGTRLTVV.

This chain connects TRBV5-8 to TRBJ2-5; TRBD1 matches 7 bases. This CDR3 has 15 amino acids. Germline V gene sequence: CDR1 SGHTS, CDR2 YDEGEE. V shed 1 base, J shed 2 bases, and the junction held 5 bases outside the gene matches. The DNA for the CDR3 is TGTGCCAGCAGCTTGTCCGGGACAGATCAAGAGACCCAGTACTTC. It codes for CASSLSGTDQETQYF.

Notes on this clone: At one of its ends the junction is not consistent with the germline gene, which may arise from a read error. The CDR3 nucleotides are TGTTCCAGCAGCTCCCAAGCGGTAAGCTCCTACAATGAGCAGTTCTTC. Its protein product is CSSSSQAVSSYNEQFF. The chain carries TRBV7-9 and TRBJ2-1, with D perhaps TRBD2 (5 bases). CDR1 and CDR2 (germline): SEHNR, FQNEAQ (reference sequence). The CDR3 is 16 residues long.

The rearrangement links TRBV7-2 to TRBJ2-5; a weak D match, TRBD1 (7 bases). The germline V gene encodes CDR1 SGHTA and CDR2 FQGNSA. This CDR3 spans 16 amino acids. V was pared by 3 bases and J by 7 bases, with 21 bases between. CDR3 in DNA: TGTGCCAGCAGCTTTTTAGGGGGGACAGTCGTAGGGACCCAGTACTTC. This sequence encodes CASSFLGGTVVGTQYF. The full variable domain, completed using reference TRBV7-2 and TRBJ2-5, is GAGVSQSPSNKVTEKGKDVELRCDPISGHTALYWYRQSLGQGLEFLIYFQGNSAPDKSGLPSDRFSAERTGGSVSTLTIQRTQQEDSAVYLCASSFLGGTVVGTQYFGPGTRLLVL.